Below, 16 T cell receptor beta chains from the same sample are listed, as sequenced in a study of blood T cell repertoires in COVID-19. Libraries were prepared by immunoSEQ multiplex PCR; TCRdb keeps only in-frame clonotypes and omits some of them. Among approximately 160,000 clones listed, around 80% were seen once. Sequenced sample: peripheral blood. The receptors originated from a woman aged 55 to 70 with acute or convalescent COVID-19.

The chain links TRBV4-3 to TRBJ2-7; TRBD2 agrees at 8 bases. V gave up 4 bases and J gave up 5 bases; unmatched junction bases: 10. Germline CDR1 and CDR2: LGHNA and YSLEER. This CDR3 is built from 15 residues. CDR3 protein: CASSRSFGGADEQYF. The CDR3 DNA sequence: TGCGCCAGCAGCCGTTCTTTCGGGGGGGCCGACGAGCAGTACTTC.

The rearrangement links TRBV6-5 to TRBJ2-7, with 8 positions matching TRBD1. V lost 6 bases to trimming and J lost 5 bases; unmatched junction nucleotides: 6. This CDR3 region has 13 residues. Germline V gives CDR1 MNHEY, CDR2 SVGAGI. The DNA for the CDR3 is TGTGCCAGCAGGGAGGACAGGGTACACGAGCAGTACTTC. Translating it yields CASREDRVHEQYF.

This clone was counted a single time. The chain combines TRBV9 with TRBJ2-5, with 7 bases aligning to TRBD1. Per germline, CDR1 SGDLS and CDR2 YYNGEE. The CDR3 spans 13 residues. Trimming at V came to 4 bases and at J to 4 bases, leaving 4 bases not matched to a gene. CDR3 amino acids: CASSPTGRETQYF. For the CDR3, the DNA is TGTGCCAGCAGCCCGACAGGGAGAGAGACCCAGTACTTC.

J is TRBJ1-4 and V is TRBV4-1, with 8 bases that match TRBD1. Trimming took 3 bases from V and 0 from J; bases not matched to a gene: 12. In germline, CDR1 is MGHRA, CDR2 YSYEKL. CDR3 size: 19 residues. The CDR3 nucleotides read TGCGCCAGCAGCCACCGACAGGGGAGATTAACTGCAACTAATGAAAAACTGTTTTTT. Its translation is CASSHRQGRLTATNEKLFF.

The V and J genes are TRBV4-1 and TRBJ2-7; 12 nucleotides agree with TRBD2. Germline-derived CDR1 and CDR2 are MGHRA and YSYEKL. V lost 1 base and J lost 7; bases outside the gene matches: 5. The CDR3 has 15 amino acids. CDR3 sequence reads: CASSQGTSGDEEQYF. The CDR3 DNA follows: TGCGCCAGCAGCCAAGGGACTAGCGGGGATGAAGAGCAGTACTTC.

The CDR3 loop is CASSPLLAGGPTGELFF. In DNA, the CDR3 is TGCGCCAGCAGCCCGCTTCTAGCGGGGGGGCCCACCGGGGAGCTGTTTTTT. The genes are TRBV5-1 and TRBJ2-2, with 12 positions matching TRBD2. From germline, CDR1 is SGHRS and CDR2 YFSETQ. Unmatched junction bases numbered 8, after V lost 4 bases and J lost 4 bases. This CDR3 is built from 17 residues.

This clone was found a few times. CDR3 loop: CASRQGINYGYTF. Written as DNA, the CDR3 is TGTGCCAGCAGACAGGGGATTAACTATGGCTACACCTTC. This chain connects TRBV6-5 to TRBJ1-2; 7 bases line up with TRBD1. Germline CDR1 is MNHEY and CDR2 is SVGAGI. The CDR3 has 13 amino acids. Losses at the gene ends were 6 bases for V and 1 base for J; bases not matched to a gene: 2.

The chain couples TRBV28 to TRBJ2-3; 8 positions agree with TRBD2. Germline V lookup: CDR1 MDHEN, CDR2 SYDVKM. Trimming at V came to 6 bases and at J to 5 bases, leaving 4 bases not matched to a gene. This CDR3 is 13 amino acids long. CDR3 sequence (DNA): TGTGCCAGCAGAGCGGGGGTCGTAGATACGCAGTATTTT. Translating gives CASRAGVVDTQYF.

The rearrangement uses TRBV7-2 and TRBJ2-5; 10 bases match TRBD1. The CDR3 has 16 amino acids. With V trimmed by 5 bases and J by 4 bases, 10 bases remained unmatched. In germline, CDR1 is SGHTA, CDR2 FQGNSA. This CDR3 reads CASSPRPTGGRETQYF. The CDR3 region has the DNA TGTGCCAGCAGCCCCCGCCCGACAGGGGGCAGAGAGACCCAGTACTTC.

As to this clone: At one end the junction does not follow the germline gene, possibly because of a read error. This CDR3 reads CTSRSTGEKNTEAFF. The DNA of the CDR3 is TGTACCAGCAGATCGACAGGGGAAAAGAACACTGAAGCTTTCTTT. The chain links TRBV28 to TRBJ1-1, with TRBD1 matching 8 bases. This CDR3 comprises 15 residues. CDR1 and CDR2 (germline): MDHEN, SYDVKM. The variable domain in full, with the rest retrieved from reference TRBV28 and TRBJ1-1, is DVKVTQSSRYLVKRTGEKVFLECVQDMDHENMFWYRQDPGLGLRLIYFSYDVKMKEKGDIPEGYSVSREKKERFSLILESASTNQTSMYLCTSRSTGEKNTEAFFGQGTRLTVV.

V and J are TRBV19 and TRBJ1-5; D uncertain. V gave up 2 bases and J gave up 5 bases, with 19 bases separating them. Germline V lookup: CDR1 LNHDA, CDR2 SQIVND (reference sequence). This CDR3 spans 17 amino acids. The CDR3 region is CASSIPPTMTEHQPQHF. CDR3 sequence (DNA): TGTGCCAGTAGTATACCTCCTACAATGACGGAGCATCAGCCCCAGCATTTT.

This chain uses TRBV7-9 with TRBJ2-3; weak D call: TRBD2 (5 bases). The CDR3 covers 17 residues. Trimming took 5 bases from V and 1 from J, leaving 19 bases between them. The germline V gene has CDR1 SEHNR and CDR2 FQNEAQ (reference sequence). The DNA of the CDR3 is TGTGCCAGCAGCCGTTCGGGCCCGGGGAGAGGCACAGATACGCAGTATTTT. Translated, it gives CASSRSGPGRGTDTQYF.

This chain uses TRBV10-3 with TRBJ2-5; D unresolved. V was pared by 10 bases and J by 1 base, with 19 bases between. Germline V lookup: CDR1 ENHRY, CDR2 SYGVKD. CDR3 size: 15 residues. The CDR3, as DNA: TGTGCCACCTCGTGGCCCGCCAGAGGCCAAGAGACCCAGTACTTC. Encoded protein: CATSWPARGQETQYF.

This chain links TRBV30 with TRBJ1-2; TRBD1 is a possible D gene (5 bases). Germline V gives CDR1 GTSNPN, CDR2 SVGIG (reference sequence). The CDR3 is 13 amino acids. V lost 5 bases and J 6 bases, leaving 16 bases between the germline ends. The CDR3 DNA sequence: TGTGCCTGGGGGACCTTTCCCGGGGATGGCTACACCTTC. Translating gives CAWGTFPGDGYTF.

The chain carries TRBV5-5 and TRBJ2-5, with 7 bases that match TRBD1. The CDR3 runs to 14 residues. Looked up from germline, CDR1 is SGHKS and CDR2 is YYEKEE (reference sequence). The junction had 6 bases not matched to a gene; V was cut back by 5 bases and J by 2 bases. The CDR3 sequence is CASRAGTVQETQYF. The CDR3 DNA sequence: TGTGCCAGCAGGGCCGGGACAGTTCAAGAGACCCAGTACTTC.

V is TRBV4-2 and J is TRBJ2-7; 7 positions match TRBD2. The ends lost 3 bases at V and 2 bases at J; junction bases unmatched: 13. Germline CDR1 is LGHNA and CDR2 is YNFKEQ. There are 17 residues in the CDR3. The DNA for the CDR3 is TGTGCCAGCAGCCAGAAATTGGAGCGGGGCCCCGCCTACGAGCAGTACTTC. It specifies CASSQKLERGPAYEQYF.